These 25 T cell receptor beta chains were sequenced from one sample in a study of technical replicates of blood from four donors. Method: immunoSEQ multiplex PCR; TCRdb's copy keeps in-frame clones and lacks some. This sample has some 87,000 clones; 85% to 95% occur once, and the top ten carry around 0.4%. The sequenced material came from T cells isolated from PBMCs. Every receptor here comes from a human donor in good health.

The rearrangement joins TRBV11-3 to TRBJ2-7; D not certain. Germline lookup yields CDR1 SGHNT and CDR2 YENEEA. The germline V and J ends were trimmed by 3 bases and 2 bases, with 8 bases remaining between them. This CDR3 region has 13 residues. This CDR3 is CASSFTVAYEQYF. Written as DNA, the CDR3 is TGTGCCAGCAGCTTTACAGTTGCCTACGAGCAGTACTTC. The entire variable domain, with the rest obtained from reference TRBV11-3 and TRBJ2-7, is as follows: EAGVVQSPRYKIIEKKQPVAFWCNPISGHNTLYWYLQNLGQGPELLIRYENEEAVDDSQLPKDRFSAERLKGVDSTLKIQPAELGDSAVYLCASSFTVAYEQYFGPGTRLTVT.

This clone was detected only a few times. CDR3 coding DNA: TGTGCTAGTGGTTTGGTCCTCGACAGGGGGTCTTCCTACGAGCAGTACTTC. Amino acid sequence: CASGLVLDRGSSYEQYF. The chain couples TRBV12-5 to TRBJ2-7; 9 positions match TRBD1. V dropped 0 bases and J dropped 1; count of bases not matched to a gene: 7. The CDR3 is 17 amino acids. CDR1 and CDR2 (germline): LGHNT, FRNRAP.

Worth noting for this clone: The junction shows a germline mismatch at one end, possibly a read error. As DNA, the CDR3 is TGTGCCAGCAGTTTAGCGTCCAGAGGGAACCCCGGGGAGCTGTTTTTT. Translating gives CASSLASRGNPGELFF. The V call is TRBV27, the J call TRBJ2-2, with D possibly matching TRBD2 (5 bases). CDR1 is MNHEY, CDR2 SMNVEV, per germline (reference sequence). The CDR3 loop spans 16 amino acids.

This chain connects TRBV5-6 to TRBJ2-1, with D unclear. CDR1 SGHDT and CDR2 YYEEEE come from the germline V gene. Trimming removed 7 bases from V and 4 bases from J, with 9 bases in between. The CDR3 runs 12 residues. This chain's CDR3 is CASAKLYNEQFF. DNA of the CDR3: TGTGCCAGCGCTAAGCTTTACAATGAGCAGTTCTTC.

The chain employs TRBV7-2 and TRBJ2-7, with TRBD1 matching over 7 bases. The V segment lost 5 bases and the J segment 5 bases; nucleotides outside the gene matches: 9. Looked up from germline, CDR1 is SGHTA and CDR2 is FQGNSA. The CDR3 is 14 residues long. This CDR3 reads CASSLVTGFDEQYF. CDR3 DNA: TGTGCCAGCAGCCTAGTGACAGGGTTTGACGAGCAGTACTTC.

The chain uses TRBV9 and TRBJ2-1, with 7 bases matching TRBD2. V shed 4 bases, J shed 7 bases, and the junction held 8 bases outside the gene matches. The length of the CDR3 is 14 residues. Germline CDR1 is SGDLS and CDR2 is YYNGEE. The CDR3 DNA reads TGTGCCAGCAGCCCCCGACTAGCTTGGAATGAGCAGTTCTTC. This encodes CASSPRLAWNEQFF.

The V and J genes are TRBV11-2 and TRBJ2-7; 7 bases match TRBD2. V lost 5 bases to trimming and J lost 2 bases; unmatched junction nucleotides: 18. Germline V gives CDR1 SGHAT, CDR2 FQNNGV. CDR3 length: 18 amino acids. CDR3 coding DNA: TGTGCCAGCAGCCTCCTCCGTGGTGAAAAGCGGGGAACCTACGAGCAGTACTTC. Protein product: CASSLLRGEKRGTYEQYF.

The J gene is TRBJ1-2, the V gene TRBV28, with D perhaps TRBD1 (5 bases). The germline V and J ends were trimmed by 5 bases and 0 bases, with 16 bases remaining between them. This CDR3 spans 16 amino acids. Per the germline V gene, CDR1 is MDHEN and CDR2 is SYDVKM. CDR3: CASSHSQDTTNYGYTF. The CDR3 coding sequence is TGTGCCAGCAGTCACTCTCAGGACACTACTAACTATGGCTACACCTTC.

The CDR3 DNA is TGTGCCAGCAGCTTTCCGCAAGAGACCCAGTACTTC. Translation gives CASSFPQETQYF. This chain links TRBV7-6 with TRBJ2-5; D gene ambiguous. V was clipped by 3 bases and J by 2 bases, with 4 bases between them. This CDR3 is 12 amino acids long. Germline assignment: CDR1 SGHVS and CDR2 FNYEAQ.

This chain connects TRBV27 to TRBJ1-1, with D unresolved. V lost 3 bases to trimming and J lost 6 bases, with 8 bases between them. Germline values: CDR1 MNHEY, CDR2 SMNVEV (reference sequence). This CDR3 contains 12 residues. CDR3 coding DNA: TGTGCCAGCAGTTTTACAAACGCTGAAGCTTTCTTT. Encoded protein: CASSFTNAEAFF.

In nucleotides, the CDR3 is TGCGCCAGCAGCCAAAAGGACAGGGGAACTTATAGCAATCAGCCCCAGCATTTT. Protein: CASSQKDRGTYSNQPQHF. The chain couples TRBV4-1 to TRBJ1-5; 9 bases fit TRBD1. CDR3 length: 18 residues. J lost 0 bases, V lost 2 bases, and 8 bases had no gene match. In germline, CDR1 is MGHRA, CDR2 YSYEKL.

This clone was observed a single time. The CDR3 nucleotides are TGCGCCAGCAGCCAATTTGGAGGGAACCAAGAGACCCAGTACTTC. This translates into CASSQFGGNQETQYF. V gene TRBV5-1 combines with J gene TRBJ2-5; a weak D match, TRBD2 (6 bases). CDR3 length: 15 amino acids. V shed 4 bases and J shed 0 bases, with 13 bases lying between them. Germline assignment: CDR1 SGHRS and CDR2 YFSETQ. The whole variable domain, remainder taken from reference TRBV5-1 and TRBJ2-5, is KAGVTQTPRYLIKTRGQQVTLSCSPISGHRSVSWYQQTPGQGLQFLFEYFSETQRNKGNFPGRFSGRQFSNSRSEMNVSTLELGDSALYLCASSQFGGNQETQYFGPGTRLLVL.

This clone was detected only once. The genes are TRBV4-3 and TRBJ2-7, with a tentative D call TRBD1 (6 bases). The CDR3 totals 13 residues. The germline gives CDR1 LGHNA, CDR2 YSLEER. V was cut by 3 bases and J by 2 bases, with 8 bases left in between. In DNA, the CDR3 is TGCGCCAGCAGCCAGGGGACACCCTACGAGCAGTACTTC. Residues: CASSQGTPYEQYF.

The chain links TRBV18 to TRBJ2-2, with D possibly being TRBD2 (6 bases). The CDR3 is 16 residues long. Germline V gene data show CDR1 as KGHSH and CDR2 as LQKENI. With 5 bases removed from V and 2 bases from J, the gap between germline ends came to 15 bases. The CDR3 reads CASSNDIADNTGELFF. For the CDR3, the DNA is TGTGCCAGCTCAAACGATATAGCGGATAACACCGGGGAGCTGTTTTTT.

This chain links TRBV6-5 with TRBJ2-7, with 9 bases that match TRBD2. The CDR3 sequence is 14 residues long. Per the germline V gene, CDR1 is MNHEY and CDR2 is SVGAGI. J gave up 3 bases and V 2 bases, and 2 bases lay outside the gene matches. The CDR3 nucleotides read TGTGCCAGCAGTTACAGACTAGCGGACTACGAGCAGTACTTC. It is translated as CASSYRLADYEQYF.

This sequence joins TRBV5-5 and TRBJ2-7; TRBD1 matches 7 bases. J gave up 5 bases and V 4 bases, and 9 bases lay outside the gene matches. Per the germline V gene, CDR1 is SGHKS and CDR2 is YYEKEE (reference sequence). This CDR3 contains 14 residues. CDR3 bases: TGTGCCAGCAGCCCACCTCCGGACAGGCACGAGCAGTACTTC. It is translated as CASSPPPDRHEQYF.

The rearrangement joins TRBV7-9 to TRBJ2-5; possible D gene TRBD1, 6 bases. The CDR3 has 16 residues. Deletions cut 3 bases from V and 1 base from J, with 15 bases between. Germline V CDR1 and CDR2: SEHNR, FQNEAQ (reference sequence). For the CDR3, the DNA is TGTGCCAGCAGCTTGCCTCGACAGGCCTCCCAAGAGACCCAGTACTTC. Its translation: CASSLPRQASQETQYF.

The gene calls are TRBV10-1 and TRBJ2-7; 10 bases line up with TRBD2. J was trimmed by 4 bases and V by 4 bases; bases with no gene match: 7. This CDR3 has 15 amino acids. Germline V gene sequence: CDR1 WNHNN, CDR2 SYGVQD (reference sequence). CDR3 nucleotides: TGCGCCAGCAGTGCTAGCGGGAGAATTATTTACGAGCAGTACTTC. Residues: CASSASGRIIYEQYF.

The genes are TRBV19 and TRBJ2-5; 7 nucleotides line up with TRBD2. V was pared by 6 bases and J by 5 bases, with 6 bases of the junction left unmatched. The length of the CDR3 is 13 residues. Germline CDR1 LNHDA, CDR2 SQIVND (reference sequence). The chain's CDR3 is CASRGGRWETQYF. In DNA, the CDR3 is TGTGCCAGTAGGGGAGGGAGGTGGGAGACCCAGTACTTC.

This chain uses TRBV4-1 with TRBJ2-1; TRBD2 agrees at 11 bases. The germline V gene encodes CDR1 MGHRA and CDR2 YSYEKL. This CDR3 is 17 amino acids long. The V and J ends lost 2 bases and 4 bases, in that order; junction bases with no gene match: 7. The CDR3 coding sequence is TGCGCCAGCAGCCAAAAGCTACTAGCGGGGGAATACAATGAGCAGTTCTTC. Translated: CASSQKLLAGEYNEQFF.

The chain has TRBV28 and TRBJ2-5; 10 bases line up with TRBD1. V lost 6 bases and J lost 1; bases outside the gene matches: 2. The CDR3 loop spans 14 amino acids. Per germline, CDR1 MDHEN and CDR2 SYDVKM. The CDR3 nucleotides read TGTGCCAGCAGAGGGGACAGGGGCCAAGAGACCCAGTACTTC. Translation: CASRGDRGQETQYF.

CDR3 in amino acids: CASSTRTSGSTDTQYF. CDR3 nucleotide sequence: TGCGCCAGCAGCACGCGGACTAGCGGGAGCACAGATACGCAGTATTTT. The genes are TRBV5-1 and TRBJ2-3, with 11 bases aligning to TRBD2. The CDR3 has 16 residues. Germline CDR1 reads SGHRS; CDR2 reads YFSETQ. Trimming cost V 4 bases and J 0 bases; bases outside gene matches: 4.

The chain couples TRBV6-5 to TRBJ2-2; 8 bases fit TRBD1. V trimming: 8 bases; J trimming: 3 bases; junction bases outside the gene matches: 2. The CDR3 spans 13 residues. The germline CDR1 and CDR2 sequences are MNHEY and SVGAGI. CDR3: CASATGDTGELFF. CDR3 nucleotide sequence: TGTGCCAGCGCGACAGGGGACACCGGGGAGCTGTTTTTT.

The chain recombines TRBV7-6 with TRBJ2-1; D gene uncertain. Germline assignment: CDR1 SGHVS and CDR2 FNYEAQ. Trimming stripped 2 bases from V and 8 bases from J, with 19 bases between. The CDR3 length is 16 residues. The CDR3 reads CASSLRFSLFADEQFF. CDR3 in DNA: TGTGCCAGCAGCTTACGATTTTCATTGTTTGCGGATGAGCAGTTCTTC.

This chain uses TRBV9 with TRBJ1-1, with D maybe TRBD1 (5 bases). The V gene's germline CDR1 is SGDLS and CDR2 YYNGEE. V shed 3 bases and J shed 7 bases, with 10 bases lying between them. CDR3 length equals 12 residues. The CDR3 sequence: CASSAGGGEAFF. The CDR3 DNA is TGTGCCAGCAGCGCGGGGGGGGGTGAAGCTTTCTTT.